The rows below give T cell receptor beta chains drawn from one sample of a study of metastatic and nonmetastatic thyroid tumors. TCRdb re-analyzed the PCR reads through MiXCR. The sample has tens of thousands of clones; approximately 11% are singletons. The sample was blood. All receptors derive from a female donor with papillary thyroid cancer or a benign thyroid nodule (not recorded which). Some clones in this sample may be carry-over from other donors' samples. Each CDR3 is given with its conserved first and last residue. D genes are given only for firm matches. Rows may omit the clone size; those that give it use once, few, many or a size class.

TRBV2	TRBD2	TRBJ2-7	large	TGTGCCAGCAGTGAGTCTAGCGGGAGCTCCTACGAGCAGTACTTC	CASSESSGSSYEQYF
TRBV20-1	TRBD2	TRBJ2-7	many	TGCAGTGCTAGAGACGGCCTAGCGGGAGCCGAGCAGTACTTC	CSARDGLAGAEQYF
TRBV9	TRBD1	TRBJ1-4	many	TGTGCCAGCAGCGCAACCGGGACAGCTAATGAAAAACTGTTTTTT	CASSATGTANEKLFF
TRBV28	NA	TRBJ2-7	many	TGTGCCAGCACCCAGGGTGGGGGAAGCTACGAGCAGTACTTC	CASTQGGGSYEQYF
TRBV3-1	NA	TRBJ1-4	many	TGTGCCAGCAGCTTGTCGGGACGTCTGAATGAAAAACTGTTTTTT	CASSLSGRLNEKLFF
TRBV2	NA	TRBJ2-7	NA	TGTGCCAGCAGTGAAGTATTAGGCTCCTACGAGCAGTACTTC	CASSEVLGSYEQYF
TRBV7-3	NA	TRBJ1-6	NA	TGTGCCAGCAGCTTAGCGGTGAGTTCACCCCTCCACTTT	CASSLAVSSPLHF
TRBV28	NA	TRBJ1-6	many	TGTGCCAGCAGTTTGTTAGTGAGCTCCTATAATTCACCCCTCCACTTT	CASSLLVSSYNSPLHF
TRBV3-1	NA	TRBJ1-4	NA	TGTGCCAGCAGCCCAGGTGGGGTGGATGAAAAACTGTTTTTT	CASSPGGVDEKLFF
TRBV18	NA	TRBJ1-1	many	TGTGCCAGCTCATCGACAGTGAACACTGAAGCTTTCTTT	CASSSTVNTEAFF
TRBV28	TRBD2	TRBJ2-5	many	TGTGCCAGCAGGGCGGGAGAATTAGTGGAGACCCAGTACTTC	CASRAGELVETQYF
TRBV7-9	NA	TRBJ1-1	many	TGTGCCAGCAGCCCTGTTCTGGGCACTGAAGCTTTCTTT	CASSPVLGTEAFF
TRBV7-9	NA	TRBJ2-3	NA	TGTGCCAGCAGAGGTAGCGGCAAAGATACGCAGTACTTT	CASRGSGKDTQYF
TRBV9	TRBD1	TRBJ2-7	many	TGTGCCAGCAGCGGGACAGGGGCCCAAGACGAGCAGTACTTC	CASSGTGAQDEQYF
TRBV4-1	NA	TRBJ2-7	few	TGCGCCAGCACTGCGGGATCCCCGTCCGAGCAGTACTTC	CASTAGSPSEQYF
TRBV20-1	NA	TRBJ1-2	NA	TGCAGTGCTAGAGGCCTGCCGGGTACGAGGTATGGCTACACCTTC	CSARGLPGTRYGYTF
TRBV7-3	TRBD1	TRBJ1-1	many	TGTGCCAGCAGCTTTGGACAGGAGACTGAAGCTTTCTTT	CASSFGQETEAFF
TRBV20-1	NA	TRBJ2-7	many	TGCAGTGCTAGGGTTGTGGTTGACGGGGAGCAGTACTTC	CSARVVVDGEQYF
TRBV20-1	NA	TRBJ2-1	many	TGCAGTGCTAGAGATAAAGGAGCTAACGGGAGATGGTGGAATGAGCAGTTCTTC	CSARDKGANGRWWNEQFF
TRBV5-8	NA	TRBJ2-7	many	TGTGCCAGCAGCTTCGGTGTGAACGAGCAGTACTTC	CASSFGVNEQYF
TRBV5-4	TRBD1	TRBJ1-3	many	TGTGCCAGCAGCCCGGGACAGCCCTCTGGAAACACCATATATTTT	CASSPGQPSGNTIYF
TRBV7-8	TRBD2	TRBJ2-3	many	TGTGCCAGCAGCTTACCGCTAGCGGGGCCGTCCACAGATACGCAGTATTTT	CASSLPLAGPSTDTQYF
TRBV25-1	NA	TRBJ2-5	many	TGTGCCAGCAGTGAATTGAGGGGCGGGTCGGAGACCCAGTACTTC	CASSELRGGSETQYF
TRBV6-1	NA	TRBJ1-6	many	TGTGCCAGCACCTACCTCGGACAAGGGGCAGGCAATTCACCCCTCCACTTT	CASTYLGQGAGNSPLHF
TRBV5-4	NA	TRBJ2-5	NA	TGTGCCAGCAGCCCTTGGGGGGACCCGGGACTTTCTCACTTC	CASSPWGDPGLSHF
TRBV12-3/TRBV12-4	TRBD2	TRBJ2-1	many	TGTGCCAGCAGTTTAGGGACTAGCGGGTGGAATGAGCAGTTCTTC	CASSLGTSGWNEQFF
TRBV18	NA	TRBJ2-7	many	TGTGCCAGCTCACGCCTAAGCTCCTACGAGCAGTACTTC	CASSRLSSYEQYF
TRBV11-2	NA	TRBJ2-5	many	TGTGCCAGCAGCCTACAGGGTTTAGAGACCCAGTACTTC	CASSLQGLETQYF
TRBV3-1	NA	TRBJ1-2	many	TGTGCCAGCAGCCAATTAGACAGGTCTAACTATGGCTACACCTTC	CASSQLDRSNYGYTF
TRBV10-2	NA	TRBJ1-6	many	TGCGCCAGCACCCTGGGTGGGGGGAGAGCGAGTTCACCCCTCCACTTT	CASTLGGGRASSPLHF
TRBV30	TRBD1	TRBJ1-1	many	TGTGCCTGGAGACTGACAGGGGGCACTGAAGCTTTCTTT	CAWRLTGGTEAFF
TRBV11-2	NA	TRBJ2-3	many	TGTGCCTCCCGCGGGGCAGATACGCAGTATTTT	CASRGADTQYF
TRBV7-2	NA	TRBJ2-7	many	TGTGCCAGCAGCTTAGTCGGCCGGAGCTACGAGCAGTACTTC	CASSLVGRSYEQYF
TRBV11-2	TRBD1	TRBJ1-1	NA	TGTGCCAGCAGCTTAGATCCGGGACAGGGTTTACCTAACACTGAAGCTTTCTTT	CASSLDPGQGLPNTEAFF
TRBV14	NA	TRBJ2-1	many	TGTGCCAGCAGCCAAGATGGTCAGGATGAGCAGTTCTTC	CASSQDGQDEQFF
TRBV4-1	NA	TRBJ2-4	many	TGCGCCAGCAGCCTTGCCCAAAAAAACATTCAGTACTTC	CASSLAQKNIQYF
TRBV29-1	NA	TRBJ2-6	many	TGCAGCGTTGAAGATCGTCCTGGGGCCAACGTCCTGACTTTC	CSVEDRPGANVLTF
TRBV6-6	NA	TRBJ1-5	many	TGTGCCAGCAGTTATACAGGGTCGGGGCAGCCCCAGCATTTT	CASSYTGSGQPQHF
TRBV10-2	NA	TRBJ2-7	few	TGCGCCAGCAGTGACGGGGGTTGGGCTTCCTACGAGCATTACTTC	CASSDGGWASYEHYF
TRBV20-1	TRBD2	TRBJ2-7	many	TGCAGTGCTAGAGGGCTAGCGGGAGATTCACTCTACGAGCAGTACTTC	CSARGLAGDSLYEQYF
TRBV20-1	TRBD2	TRBJ2-5	many	TGCAGTGCTAGGGTCCTGGCGGGAGGGCCGGTAGGCCAAGAGACCCAGTACTTC	CSARVLAGGPVGQETQYF
TRBV4-1	NA	TRBJ1-5	many	TGCGCCAGCAGCCAAGATTCGTGGGGACAAAACAATCAGCCCCAGCATTTT	CASSQDSWGQNNQPQHF
TRBV4-1	NA	TRBJ1-4	many	TGCGCCAGCAGCCAAACCTTGGGAGAAAAACTGTTTTTT	CASSQTLGEKLFF
TRBV6-5	NA	TRBJ1-6	many	TGTGCCAGCAGTTACTTCAGGGATAATTCACCCCTCCACTTT	CASSYFRDNSPLHF
TRBV11-2	NA	TRBJ2-1	NA	TGTGCCAGCAGCTTACGACCTCTAAACAATGAGCAGTTCTTC	CASSLRPLNNEQFF
TRBV3-1	TRBD2	TRBJ2-1	many	TGTGCCAGCAGCCCGCTAGCGGGAGGGACTAATGAGCAGTTCTTC	CASSPLAGGTNEQFF
TRBV9	TRBD2	TRBJ2-1	many	TGTGCCAGCAGCCGGACTAGCGGGAGAGGCTCCTACAATGAGCAGTTCTTC	CASSRTSGRGSYNEQFF
TRBV7-3	NA	TRBJ2-5	many	TGTGCCAGCAGCTTAAATAGGGAAGAGACCCAGTACTTC	CASSLNREETQYF
TRBV28	NA	TRBJ2-7	many	TGTGCCAGCAGCCCTCTTAACATTCAGAGGGAGCAGTACTTC	CASSPLNIQREQYF
TRBV5-4	NA	TRBJ2-7	many	TGTGCCAGCAGCTTTAATCAGGGGTCGTCCTACGAGCAGTACTTC	CASSFNQGSSYEQYF
TRBV20-1	NA	TRBJ2-5	NA	TGCAGTGCTAGAAGTCCGAGGCGGGACGTGTGGACCCAGTACTTC	CSARSPRRDVWTQYF
TRBV5-4	TRBD2	TRBJ2-7	many	TGTGCCAGCAGCTTAACTAGCGGGAGTGAGGAGCAGTACTTC	CASSLTSGSEEQYF
TRBV27	NA	TRBJ2-7	few	TGTGCCAGCAGTCCCTGGATAGTCGAGCAGCACTTC	CASSPWIVEQHF
TRBV20-1	TRBD1	TRBJ1-2	many	TGCAGTGCTCGAAGGGACAGGGCCCCGGACGGCTACACCTTC	CSARRDRAPDGYTF
TRBV19	NA	TRBJ2-1	many	TGTGCCAGTAGTATCCTCCGGGACGGGACCTCCTACAATGAGCAGTTCTTC	CASSILRDGTSYNEQFF
TRBV6-6	TRBD1	TRBJ1-5	many	TGTGCCAGCAGACCTCCCGGACAGGCCGGGCGTTTGGGCAATCAGCCCCAGCATTTT	CASRPPGQAGRLGNQPQHF
TRBV19	TRBD1	TRBJ1-5	many	TGTGCCAGTAGTGTCCGGGACAGATATAGCAATCAGCCCCAGCATTTT	CASSVRDRYSNQPQHF
TRBV12-3/TRBV12-4	NA	TRBJ1-3	few	TGTGCCAGCAGTTTCGGTTCGACGGACACCATATATTTT	CASSFGSTDTIYF
TRBV9	NA	TRBJ2-3	many	TGTGCCAGCAGCCCGAGCGGTACCACAGATACGCAGTATTTT	CASSPSGTTDTQYF